This T cell receptor beta chain stems from a study of cytomegalovirus exposure and HLA in healthy donors. Germline CDR1 SNHLY, CDR2 FYNNEI. With V trimmed by 0 bases and J by 2 bases, 2 bases remained unmatched. This CDR3 has 15 residues. General study findings and limits: In a later analysis, donors in an Asian-associated ancestry cluster reportedly had fewer N-insertions in productive TCRs than the cohort mean.

With 60 Vbeta and 13 Jbeta primers, the PCR was carried out. Produced via immunoSEQ multiplex PCR; TCRdb's table is partial and in-frame only. The table lists 150,000 to 200,000 clones, 80% to 90% of them singletons. Regarding this clone: Its antigen is still unknown.

The sequence derives from a woman between 18 and 29 years old in good health and CMV-seropositive. The rearrangement joins TRBV2 to TRBJ2-7, with TRBD2 matching over 9 bases. Sequences were obtained from PBMCs. CDR3 loop: CASSEASGGAYEQYF. In DNA, the CDR3 is TGTGCCAGCAGTGAAGCTAGCGGGGGAGCCTACGAGCAGTACTTC. Complete variable domain (other parts from reference TRBV2 and TRBJ2-7): EPEVTQTPSHQVTQMGQEVILRCVPISNHLYFYWYRQILGQKVEFLVSFYNNEISEKSEIFDDQFSVERPDGSNFTLKIRSTKLEDSAMYFCASSEASGGAYEQYFGPGTRLTVT.